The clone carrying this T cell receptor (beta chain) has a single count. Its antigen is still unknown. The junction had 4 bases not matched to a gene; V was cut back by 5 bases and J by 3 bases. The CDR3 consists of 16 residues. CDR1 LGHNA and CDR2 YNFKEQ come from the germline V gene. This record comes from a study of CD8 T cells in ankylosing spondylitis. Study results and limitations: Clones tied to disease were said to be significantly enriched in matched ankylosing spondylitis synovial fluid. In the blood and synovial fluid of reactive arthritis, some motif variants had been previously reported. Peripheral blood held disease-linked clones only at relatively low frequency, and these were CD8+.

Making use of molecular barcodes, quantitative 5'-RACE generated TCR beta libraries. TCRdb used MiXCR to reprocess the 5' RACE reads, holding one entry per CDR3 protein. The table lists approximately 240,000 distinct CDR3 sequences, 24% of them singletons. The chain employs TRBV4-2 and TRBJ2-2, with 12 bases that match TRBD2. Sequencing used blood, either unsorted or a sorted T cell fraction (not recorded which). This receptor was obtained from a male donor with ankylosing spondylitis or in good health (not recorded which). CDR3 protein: CASSARLAGDTGELFF. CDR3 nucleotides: TGTGCCAGCAGCGCACGACTAGCGGGGGACACCGGGGAGCTGTTTTTT.